The 13 T cell receptor beta chains in this list originate from one sample, sequenced in a study of T cell repertoires in cytomegalovirus infection. TCRdb reanalysed the reads using MiXCR and keeps one entry per CDR3 protein. The top ten hold about a sixth of the sample, which has some 480,000 distinct CDR3 sequences, about 33% seen once. These receptors have no identified antigens. Sequenced material: cultured PBMCs, taken from culture after CMV antigen stimulation. The receptors here all came from a human donor in good health (CMV status not recorded). Some clones in this sample may be carry-over from other donors' samples.

On this clonotype: A read error may be the cause here, since a much bigger clone is one base away. Since the CDR3 does not end with the conserved phenylalanine or tryptophan, this likely comes from a read error. V gene TRBV12-3 or TRBV12-4 combines with J gene TRBJ2-3; tentatively, D is TRBD1 (6 bases). The CDR3 loop spans 14 amino acids. V shed 7 bases and J shed 5 bases, with 16 bases lying between them. In DNA form, the CDR3 reads TGTGCCAGCACCCCCGCCGCACAGGGAGATACGCAGTATTTG. It translates to CASTPAAQGDTQYL.

This clonotype was seen a few times. The rearrangement joins TRBV29-1 to TRBJ1-1; D gene ambiguous. Germline-derived CDR1 and CDR2 are SQVTM and ANQGSEA. The CDR3 covers 13 residues. V lost 4 bases and J lost 1, with 10 bases in between. The chain's CDR3 is CSVVDQPNTEAFF. CDR3 sequence (DNA): TGCAGCGTTGTCGACCAGCCGAACACTGAAGCTTTCTTT.

This chain uses TRBV6-5 with TRBJ2-1; TRBD1 or TRBD2 may be the D gene (6 bases each). V shed 0 bases and J shed 9 bases, with 15 bases lying between them. The germline CDR1 and CDR2 sequences are MNHEY and SVGAGI. CDR3 size: 15 residues. CDR3 loop: CASSYSQGHGSEQFF. The CDR3 nucleotides read TGTGCCAGCAGTTACTCCCAGGGGCACGGGAGTGAGCAGTTCTTC.

This clonotype turned up a few times. The V gene is TRBV5-4, the J gene TRBJ2-5; TRBD2 aligns across 9 bases. Germline values: CDR1 SGHNT, CDR2 YYREEE (reference sequence). The CDR3 runs 15 residues. V lost 5 bases to trimming and J lost 0 bases; unmatched junction nucleotides: 5. In DNA form, the CDR3 reads TGTGCCAGCAGTTTGATAGCGGGAGACCAAGAGACCCAGTACTTC. Protein: CASSLIAGDQETQYF. The entire variable domain, with the rest obtained from reference TRBV5-4 and TRBJ2-5, is as follows: ETGVTQSPTHLIKTRGQQVTLRCSSQSGHNTVSWYQQALGQGPQFIFQYYREEENGRGNFPPRFSGLQFPNYSSELNVNALELDDSALYLCASSLIAGDQETQYFGPGTRLLVL.

The chain uses TRBV11-3 and TRBJ1-1; D may be TRBD1 (5 bases). The CDR3 has 15 residues. V was shortened by 3 bases and J by 0 bases, with 11 bases between the two germline ends. Germline assignment: CDR1 SGHNT and CDR2 YENEEA. CDR3 amino acids: CASSFSGGMNTEAFF. The CDR3 DNA sequence: TGTGCCAGCAGCTTCTCCGGGGGGATGAACACTGAAGCTTTCTTT.

This chain connects TRBV2 to TRBJ2-7; maybe TRBD2 (6 bases). Looked up from germline, CDR1 is SNHLY and CDR2 is FYNNEI. The CDR3 has 18 amino acids. Trimming left V 7 bases short and J 1 base short, with 26 bases between. CDR3 bases: TGTGCCAGCACCGGGTGGGGAGGAAACCTGCGGGCGTCCTACGAGCAGTACGTC. Translated, it gives CASTGWGGNLRASYEQYV.

V and J are TRBV6-5 and TRBJ1-1, with 7 bases fitting TRBD1. Germline V gives CDR1 MNHEY, CDR2 SVGAGI. The CDR3 consists of 15 residues. V lost 2 bases and J lost 11; bases outside the gene matches: 14. The CDR3 here is CASSYHQTGRAEAFF. Here the CDR3 DNA reads TGTGCCAGCAGTTACCACCAGACAGGGAGGGCCGAGGCTTTCTTT.

The V call is TRBV9, the J call TRBJ2-5; 7 bases are shared with TRBD2. This CDR3 is 16 amino acids long. V was clipped by 4 bases and J by 5 bases; unmatched bases: 14. In germline, CDR1 is SGDLS, CDR2 YYNGEE. The CDR3 DNA follows: TGTGCCAGCAGCCATGGACTAGTTGGAGGTTACGAGACCCAGTACTTC. Its translation: CASSHGLVGGYETQYF.

The chain combines TRBV19 with TRBJ1-2; D unresolved. This CDR3 contains 15 residues. Germline V gives CDR1 LNHDA, CDR2 SQIVND (reference sequence). Trimming stripped 3 bases from V and 1 base from J, with 12 bases between. The CDR3 spells CASSIGPLSNYGYTF. The CDR3 region has the DNA TGTGCCAGTAGTATCGGGCCGCTGAGTAACTATGGCTACACCTTC.

V is TRBV10-1 and J is TRBJ2-5; 9 bases fit TRBD1. Germline values: CDR1 WNHNN, CDR2 SYGVQD (reference sequence). This CDR3 has 14 amino acids. The V gene end was trimmed by 3 bases and the J gene end by 4 bases; junction bases not matched to a gene: 3. The CDR3 coding sequence is TGCGCCAGCAGTGAAAACAGGGGGCGAGAGACCCAGTACTTC. Protein product: CASSENRGRETQYF.

The chain combines TRBV6-5 with TRBJ2-3; TRBD1 matches at 11 bases. With 2 bases clipped from V and 4 bases from J, the junction kept 8 bases outside the gene matches. The CDR3 spans 17 residues. Germline CDR1 MNHEY, CDR2 SVGAGI. The CDR3 nucleotides are TGTGCCAGCAGTTACAACCGGGACAGGGGGTCCCCAGATACGCAGTATTTT. Encoded protein: CASSYNRDRGSPDTQYF.

The gene calls are TRBV27 and TRBJ2-1, with TRBD2 matching over 9 bases. The CDR3 loop spans 15 amino acids. Germline trimming cut 2 bases from V and 5 bases from J; bases unmatched to any gene: 4. Per the germline V gene, CDR1 is MNHEY and CDR2 is SMNVEV (reference sequence). DNA of the CDR3: TGTGCCAGCAGTTTAGGTAGCGGGAGTAACAATGAGCAGTTCTTC. This gives the protein CASSLGSGSNNEQFF.

This clonotype was seen a handful of times. The rearrangement links TRBV10-3 to TRBJ2-7, with unresolved D. The CDR3 is 11 amino acids. Trimming took 8 bases from V and 6 from J, leaving 11 bases between them. Germline lookup yields CDR1 ENHRY and CDR2 SYGVKD. CDR3 residues: CAIGDVGEQYV. CDR3 nucleotides: TGTGCCATCGGAGACGTAGGCGAGCAGTACGTC.